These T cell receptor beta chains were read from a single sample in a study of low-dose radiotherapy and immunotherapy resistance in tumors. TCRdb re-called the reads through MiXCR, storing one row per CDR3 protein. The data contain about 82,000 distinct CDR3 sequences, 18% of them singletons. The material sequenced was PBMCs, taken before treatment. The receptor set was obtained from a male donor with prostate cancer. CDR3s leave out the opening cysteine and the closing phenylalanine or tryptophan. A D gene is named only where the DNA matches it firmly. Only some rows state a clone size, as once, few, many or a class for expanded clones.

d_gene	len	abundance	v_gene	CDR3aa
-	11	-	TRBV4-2	ASSQDGRDTQY
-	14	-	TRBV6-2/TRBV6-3	ASSPTTAPEHYGYT
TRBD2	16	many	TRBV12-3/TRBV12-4	ASSLLSGGTPGKETQY
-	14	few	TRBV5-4	ASSLGSGRAYNEQF
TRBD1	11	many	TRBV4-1	ASSQEGTDVQY
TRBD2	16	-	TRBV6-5	ASSYSNLAGGPTGELF
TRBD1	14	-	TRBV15	ATSRTLGQVDGGYT
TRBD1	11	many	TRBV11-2	ASSPPGQGEQY
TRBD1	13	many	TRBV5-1	ASSSEQGLVYGYT
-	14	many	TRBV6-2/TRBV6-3	ASRHLQGSGTDTQY
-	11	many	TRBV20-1	SALQGSGNTIY
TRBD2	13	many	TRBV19	ASSSRSSGNNEQF
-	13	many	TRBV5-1	ASSPTTGNTGELF
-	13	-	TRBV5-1	ASSLVAGGDTEAF
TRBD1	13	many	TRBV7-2	ASSRDRGGHNEQF
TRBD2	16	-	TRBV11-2	ASSLVPSGRASGGAQY
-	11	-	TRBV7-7	ASSLAQGEKLF
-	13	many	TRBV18	ASSPRDTANEKLF
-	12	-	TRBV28	ASSSVGNTGELF
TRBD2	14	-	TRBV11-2	ASSSSPTSGGYEQY
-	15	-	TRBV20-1	SARDHTSGSSYNEQF
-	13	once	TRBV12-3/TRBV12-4	ASSLNQGGTGELF
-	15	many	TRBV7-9	ASSLGLASKVAGELF
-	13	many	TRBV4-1	ASSQGGGGHNEQF
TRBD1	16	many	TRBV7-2	ASSAGQGVLSGANVLT
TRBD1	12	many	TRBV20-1	SASDRVSNQPQH
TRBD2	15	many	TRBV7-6	ASSRGLSGGPSDTQY
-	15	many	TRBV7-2	ASSLWPDGAWPNEQF
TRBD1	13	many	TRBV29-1	SVEGTGGGTDTQY